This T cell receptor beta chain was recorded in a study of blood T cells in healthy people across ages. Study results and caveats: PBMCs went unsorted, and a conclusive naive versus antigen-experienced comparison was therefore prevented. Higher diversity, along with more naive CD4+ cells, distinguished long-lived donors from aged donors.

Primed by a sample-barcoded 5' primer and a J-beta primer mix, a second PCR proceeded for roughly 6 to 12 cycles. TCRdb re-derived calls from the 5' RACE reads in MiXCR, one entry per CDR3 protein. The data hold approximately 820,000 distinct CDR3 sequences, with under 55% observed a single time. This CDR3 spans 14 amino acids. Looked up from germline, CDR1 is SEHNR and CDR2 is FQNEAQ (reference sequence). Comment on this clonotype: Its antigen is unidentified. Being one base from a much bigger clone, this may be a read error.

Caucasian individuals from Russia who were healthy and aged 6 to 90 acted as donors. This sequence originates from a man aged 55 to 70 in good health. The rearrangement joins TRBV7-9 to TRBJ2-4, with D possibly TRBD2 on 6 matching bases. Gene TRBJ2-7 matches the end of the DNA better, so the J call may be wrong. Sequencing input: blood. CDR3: CASSLDGGYYEQYF. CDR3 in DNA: TGTGCCAGCAGCTTAGACGGGGGATACTACGAGCAGTACTTC.